These T cell receptor beta chains were read from a single sample in a study of regulatory T cells in long-lasting Graves disease. TCRdb re-called the multiplex PCR reads through MiXCR, storing one row per CDR3 protein. In the table there are approximately 300,000 distinct CDR3 sequences, about a sixth of which are singletons. This specimen consisted of peripheral blood mononuclear cells (PBMCs), obtained at new diagnosis, from a patient treated with antithyroid drugs. The receptor source for this set is a female donor with Graves disease. The conserved cysteine and the conserved F or W are not part of the CDR3 here. The order of the fields is D gene, CDR3 length, J gene, V gene, CDR3 protein. D genes are given only for firm matches.

TRBD2 | 14 | TRBJ2-1 | TRBV2 | ASSNRLAGSSDEQF
TRBD1 | 12 | TRBJ2-5 | TRBV10-3 | AIRGQGWRETQY
TRBD2 | 15 | TRBJ2-2 | TRBV14 | ASSQDLAGVNTGELF
TRBD2 | 14 | TRBJ2-2 | TRBV20-1 | SAHRNGAGGAGELF
. | 10 | TRBJ2-3 | TRBV18 | ASSQKVDTQY
TRBD1 | 13 | TRBJ2-5 | TRBV28 | ASNSYRGSRETQY
TRBD2 | 12 | TRBJ2-7 | TRBV2 | ASTPGGPSYEQY
. | 11 | TRBJ1-3 | TRBV30 | AWAAVLQNTIY
TRBD1 | 15 | TRBJ1-1 | TRBV4-1 | ASSQVHVPGQIAEAF
. | 13 | TRBJ1-4 | TRBV6-1 | ASREDSATNEKLF
. | 12 | TRBJ2-5 | TRBV11-3 | ASSDGARGGSLY
TRBD1 | 13 | TRBJ2-7 | TRBV28 | ASSATGTGIDEQY
TRBD2 | 13 | TRBJ2-5 | TRBV12-3/TRBV12-4 | ASSSSGRPSETQY
TRBD1 | 11 | TRBJ1-2 | TRBV28 | ASSRQGRKGYT